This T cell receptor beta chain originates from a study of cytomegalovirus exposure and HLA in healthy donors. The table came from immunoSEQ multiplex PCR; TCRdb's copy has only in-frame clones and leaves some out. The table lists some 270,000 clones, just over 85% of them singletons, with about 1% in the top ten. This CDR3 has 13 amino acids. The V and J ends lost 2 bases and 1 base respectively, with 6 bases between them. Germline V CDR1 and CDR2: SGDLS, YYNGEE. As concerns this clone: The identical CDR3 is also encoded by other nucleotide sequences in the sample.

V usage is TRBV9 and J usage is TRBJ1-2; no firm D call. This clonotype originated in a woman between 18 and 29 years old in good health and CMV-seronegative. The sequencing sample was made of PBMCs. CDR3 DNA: TGTGCCAGCAGCGTCGCGGGTAACTATGGCTACACCTTC. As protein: CASSVAGNYGYTF. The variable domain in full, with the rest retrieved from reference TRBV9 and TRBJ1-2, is DSGVTQTPKHLITATGQRVTLRCSPRSGDLSVYWYQQSLDQGLQFLIQYYNGEERAKGNILERFSAQQFPDLHSELNLSSLELGDSALYFCASSVAGNYGYTFGSGTRLTVV.